The sequence of this T cell receptor (beta chain) was determined in a study of cytomegalovirus exposure and HLA in healthy donors. Overall study findings and caveats: Per published accounts, TCR beta sequences correctly predicted the HLA-A and HLA-B alleles of most subjects. Being productive about 90% or about 30% of the time was typical of most TCR beta V segments in an earlier analysis. The Asian-associated ancestry cluster reportedly had fewer N-insertions than the roughly 670-donor mean in a later analysis. Roughly uniform sequencing depth across donors was assumed, possibly incorrectly.

Losses at the gene ends were 6 bases for V and 4 bases for J; bases not matched to a gene: 3. Germline V CDR1 and CDR2: MNHNY, SVGAGI (reference sequence). The CDR3 runs 13 residues. Comments on this clone: Its antigen remains unknown.

PCR primers comprised 60 Vbeta and 13 Jbeta primers. The method was immunoSEQ multiplex PCR; TCRdb's version includes in-frame clones alone and lacks a portion of them. The data contain some 140,000 clones, roughly 70% of them singletons. The origin of this receptor is a man younger than 35 in good health and CMV-seropositive. Sequencing used PBMCs. The rearrangement links TRBV6-6 to TRBJ2-7; TRBD1 aligns across 10 bases. The CDR3 nucleotides are TGTGCCAGCAGCCGGGACAGGGGTTACGAGCAGTACTTC. Its translation: CASSRDRGYEQYF.